These 9 T cell receptor beta chains share one sample of origin, sequenced in a study of blood T cell repertoires in COVID-19 (dated by TCRdb to 2020 to 2021). Library preparation used the immunoSEQ multiplex PCR assay. What TCRdb holds here is the immuneACCESS table cut down to in-frame rearrangements. Part of the clones is not present; checked against another copy, under half of the missing clones reflect an unresolved V gene, and the others are unexplained. The sample yields about 170,000 clones; 77% were counted once. Around 2.8% of the sample lies in the top ten. The specimen was peripheral blood. The receptors stem from a man between 65 and 85 years old with acute or convalescent COVID-19.

The CDR3 sequence: CASNRAYGYTF. The DNA of the CDR3 is TGTGCCAGCAACAGGGCCTATGGCTACACCTTC. V is TRBV2 and J is TRBJ1-2, with D perhaps matching TRBD1 (6 bases). The CDR3 consists of 11 residues. V lost 7 bases, J lost 4 bases, and 7 bases lay in between. Germline values: CDR1 SNHLY, CDR2 FYNNEI.

This clone was seen only a few times. The V gene is TRBV6-6, the J gene TRBJ1-5, with 7 bases identical to TRBD1. This CDR3 spans 15 amino acids. The germline gives CDR1 MNHNY, CDR2 SVGAGI (reference sequence). V shed 6 bases, J shed 0 bases, and the junction held 5 bases outside the gene matches. In DNA form, the CDR3 reads TGTGCCAGCAGGATGGGACAGTATAGCAATCAGCCCCAGCATTTT. It is translated as CASRMGQYSNQPQHF.

The chain recombines TRBV5-1 with TRBJ2-3; perhaps TRBD1 as D (5 bases). V lost 0 bases to trimming and J lost 5 bases, with 10 bases between them. From germline, CDR1 is SGHRS and CDR2 YFSETQ. This CDR3 contains 14 residues. The CDR3: CASSLGTGIDTQYF. The CDR3 DNA reads as TGCGCCAGCAGCTTGGGAACAGGTATAGATACGCAGTATTTT. Full variable domain (remainder filled in from reference TRBV5-1 and TRBJ2-3): KAGVTQTPRYLIKTRGQQVTLSCSPISGHRSVSWYQQTPGQGLQFLFEYFSETQRNKGNFPGRFSGRQFSNSRSEMNVSTLELGDSALYLCASSLGTGIDTQYFGPGTRLTVL.

The chain links TRBV30 to TRBJ2-7, with 9 bases fitting TRBD1. V shed 4 bases and J 5 bases; nucleotides not matched to a gene: 9. Germline-derived CDR1 and CDR2 are GTSNPN and SVGIG (reference sequence). The CDR3 runs 14 residues. The CDR3 is CAWNLGQGKHEQYF. CDR3 nucleotides: TGTGCCTGGAACCTAGGACAGGGGAAACACGAGCAGTACTTC.

This clone turned up a few times. V is TRBV27 and J is TRBJ1-6, with 10 bases fitting TRBD1. CDR1 is MNHEY and CDR2 is SMNVEV in the germline V gene (reference sequence). There are 15 residues in the CDR3. With V trimmed by 5 bases and J by 5 bases, 3 bases remained unmatched. CDR3 sequence (DNA): TGTGCCAGCAGTGACAGGGGGCTGGATAATTCACCCCTCCACTTT. It is translated as CASSDRGLDNSPLHF.

CDR3 sequence: CASSHGQGYEQYF. The CDR3 coding sequence is TGTGCCAGCAGCCACGGACAGGGCTACGAGCAGTACTTC. The chain employs TRBV11-2 and TRBJ2-7, with TRBD1 identical over 8 bases. Germline CDR1 reads SGHAT; CDR2 reads FQNNGV. J gave up 3 bases and V 5 bases, and 3 bases lay outside the gene matches. The CDR3 covers 13 residues.

The chain is built from TRBV5-1 and TRBJ2-5; TRBD1 matches at 11 bases. V gave up 1 base and J gave up 2 bases; unmatched junction bases: 16. The CDR3 sequence is 20 residues long. Germline CDR1 and CDR2: SGHRS and YFSETQ. The CDR3 region is CASSLTPRDRGDTGQETQYF. In DNA, the CDR3 is TGCGCCAGCAGCTTGACCCCCCGGGACAGGGGGGATACGGGTCAAGAGACCCAGTACTTC.

The rearrangement joins TRBV7-3 to TRBJ2-3; 7 bases align to TRBD1. The germline V gene encodes CDR1 SGHTA and CDR2 FQGTGA. Losses at the gene ends were 0 bases for V and 9 bases for J; bases not matched to a gene: 6. This CDR3 region has 14 residues. CDR3 sequence reads: CASSLTGGQETQYF. CDR3 DNA: TGTGCCAGCAGCTTAACAGGGGGCCAGGAAACGCAGTATTTT.

V gene TRBV7-3 combines with J gene TRBJ1-2; TRBD1 matches at 12 bases. Germline CDR1 reads SGHTA; CDR2 reads FQGTGA. There are 17 residues in the CDR3. V trimming: 2 bases; J trimming: 6 bases; junction bases outside the gene matches: 10. CDR3: CASSLEAGTGGPNGYTF. CDR3 DNA: TGTGCCAGCAGCTTAGAAGCAGGGACAGGGGGCCCCAATGGCTACACCTTC.